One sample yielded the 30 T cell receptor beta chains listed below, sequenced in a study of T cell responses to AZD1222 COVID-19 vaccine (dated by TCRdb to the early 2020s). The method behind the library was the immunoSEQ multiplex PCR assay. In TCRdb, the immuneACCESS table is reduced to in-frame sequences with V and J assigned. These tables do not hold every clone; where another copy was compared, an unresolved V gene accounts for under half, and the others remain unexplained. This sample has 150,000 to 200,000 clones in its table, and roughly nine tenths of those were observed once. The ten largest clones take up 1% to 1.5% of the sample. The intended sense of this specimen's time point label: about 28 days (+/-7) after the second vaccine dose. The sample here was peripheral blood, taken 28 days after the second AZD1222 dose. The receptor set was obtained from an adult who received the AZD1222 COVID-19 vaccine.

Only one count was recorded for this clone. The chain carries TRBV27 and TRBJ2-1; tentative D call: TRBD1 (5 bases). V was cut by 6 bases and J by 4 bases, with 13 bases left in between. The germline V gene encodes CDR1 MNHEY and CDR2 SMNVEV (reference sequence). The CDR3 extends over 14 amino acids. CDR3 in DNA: TGTGCCAGCAGACAAATAGACAGATACAATGAGCAGTTCTTC. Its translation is CASRQIDRYNEQFF.

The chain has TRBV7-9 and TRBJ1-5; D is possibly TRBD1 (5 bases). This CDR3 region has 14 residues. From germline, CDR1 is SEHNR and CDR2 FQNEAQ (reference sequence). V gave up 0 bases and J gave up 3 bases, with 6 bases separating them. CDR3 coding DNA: TGTGCCAGCAGCTTAGCTGGGGCCAATCAGCCCCAGCATTTT. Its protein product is CASSLAGANQPQHF.

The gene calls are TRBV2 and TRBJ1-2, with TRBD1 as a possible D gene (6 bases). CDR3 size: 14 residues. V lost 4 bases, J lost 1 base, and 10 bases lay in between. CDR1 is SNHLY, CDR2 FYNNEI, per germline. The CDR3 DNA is TGTGCCAGCAGTGGACAGGCCTATAACTATGGCTACACCTTC. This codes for CASSGQAYNYGYTF.

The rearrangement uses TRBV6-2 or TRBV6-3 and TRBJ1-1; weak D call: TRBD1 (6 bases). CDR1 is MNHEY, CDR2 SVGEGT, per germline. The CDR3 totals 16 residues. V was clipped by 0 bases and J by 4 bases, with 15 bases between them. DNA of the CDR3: TGTGCCAGCAGTTACTCGATCGTACAGGGTGGCACTGAAGCTTTCTTT. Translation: CASSYSIVQGGTEAFF.

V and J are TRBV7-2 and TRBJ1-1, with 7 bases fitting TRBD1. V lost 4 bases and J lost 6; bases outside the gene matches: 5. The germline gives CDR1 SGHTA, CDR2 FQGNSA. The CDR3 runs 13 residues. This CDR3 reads CASSSDRVAEAFF. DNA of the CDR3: TGTGCCAGCAGCTCAGACAGGGTTGCTGAAGCTTTCTTT.

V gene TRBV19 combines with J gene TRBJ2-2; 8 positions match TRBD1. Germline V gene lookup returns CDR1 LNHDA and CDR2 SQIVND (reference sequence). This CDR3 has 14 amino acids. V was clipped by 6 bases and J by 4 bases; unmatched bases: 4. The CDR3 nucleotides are TGTGCCAGTAGAGAGACAGGGGTCACCGGGGAGCTGTTTTTT. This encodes CASRETGVTGELFF.

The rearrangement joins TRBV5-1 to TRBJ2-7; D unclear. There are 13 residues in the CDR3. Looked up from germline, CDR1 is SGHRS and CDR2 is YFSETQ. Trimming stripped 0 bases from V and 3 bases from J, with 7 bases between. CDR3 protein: CASSLAAVYEQYF. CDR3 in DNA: TGCGCCAGCAGCTTGGCGGCAGTCTACGAGCAGTACTTC.

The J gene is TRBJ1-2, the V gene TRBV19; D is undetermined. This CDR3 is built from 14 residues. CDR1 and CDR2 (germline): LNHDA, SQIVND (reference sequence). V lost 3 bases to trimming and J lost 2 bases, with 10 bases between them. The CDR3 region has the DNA TGTGCCAGTAGTATGGTTTCGGGGAACTATGGCTACACCTTC. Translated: CASSMVSGNYGYTF.

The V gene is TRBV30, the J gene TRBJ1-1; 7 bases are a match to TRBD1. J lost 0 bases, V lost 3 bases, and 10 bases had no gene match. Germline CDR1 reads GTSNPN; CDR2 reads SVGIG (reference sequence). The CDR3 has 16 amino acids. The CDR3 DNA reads TGTGCCTGGAGCGTAAGGGGGCGGCGGGTGAACACTGAAGCTTTCTTT. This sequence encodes CAWSVRGRRVNTEAFF.

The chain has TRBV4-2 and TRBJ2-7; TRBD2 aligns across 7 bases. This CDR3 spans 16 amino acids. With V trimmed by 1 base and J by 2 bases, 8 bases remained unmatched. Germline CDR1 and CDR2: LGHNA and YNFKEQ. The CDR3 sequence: CASSQGGSGTTYEQYF. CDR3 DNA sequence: TGTGCCAGCAGCCAAGGCGGCAGCGGGACCACCTACGAGCAGTACTTC.

The CDR3 DNA is TGTGCCAGCAGCTTCCCCGCACAGGGCCCTGAAGGCTACACCTTC. Protein product: CASSFPAQGPEGYTF. The chain combines TRBV5-4 with TRBJ1-2; weak D call: TRBD1 (6 bases). CDR1 is SGHNT and CDR2 is YYREEE in the germline V gene (reference sequence). This CDR3 contains 15 residues. V shed 2 bases and J shed 8 bases, with 19 bases lying between them.

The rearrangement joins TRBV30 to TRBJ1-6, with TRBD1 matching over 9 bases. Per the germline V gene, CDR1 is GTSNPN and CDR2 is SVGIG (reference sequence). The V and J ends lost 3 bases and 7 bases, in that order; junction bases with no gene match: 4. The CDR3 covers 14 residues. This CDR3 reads CAWRRTGDNSPLHF. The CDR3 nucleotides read TGTGCCTGGAGACGGACAGGGGACAATTCACCCCTCCACTTT.

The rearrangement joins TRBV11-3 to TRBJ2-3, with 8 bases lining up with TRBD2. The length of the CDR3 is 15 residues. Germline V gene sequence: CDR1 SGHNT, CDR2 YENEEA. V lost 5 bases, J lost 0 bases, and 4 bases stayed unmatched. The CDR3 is CASSHSGTSTDTQYF. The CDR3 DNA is TGTGCCAGCAGCCATAGCGGGACCAGCACAGATACGCAGTATTTT.

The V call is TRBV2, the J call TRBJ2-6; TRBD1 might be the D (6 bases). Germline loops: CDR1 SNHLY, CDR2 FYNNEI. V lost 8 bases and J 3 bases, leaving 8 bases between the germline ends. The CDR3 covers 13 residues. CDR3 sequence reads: CASGTFGANVLTF. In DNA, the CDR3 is TGTGCCAGCGGGACATTTGGGGCCAACGTCCTGACTTTC.

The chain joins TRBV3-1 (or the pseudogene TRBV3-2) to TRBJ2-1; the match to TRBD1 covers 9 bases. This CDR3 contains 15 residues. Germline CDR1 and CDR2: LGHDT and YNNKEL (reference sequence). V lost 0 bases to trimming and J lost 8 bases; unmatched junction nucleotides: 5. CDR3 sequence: CASSQDGGQGDEQFF. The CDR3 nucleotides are TGTGCCAGCAGCCAAGATGGGGGACAGGGCGATGAGCAGTTCTTC.

In DNA, the CDR3 is TGCGCCAGCAGCTTGGCAGGACAGATGGCTTCGAACACCGGGGAGCTGTTTTTT. It specifies CASSLAGQMASNTGELFF. The chain links TRBV5-1 to TRBJ2-2, with D possibly matching TRBD1 (6 bases). V was clipped by 0 bases and J by 0 bases, with 15 bases between them. The CDR3 runs 18 residues. Germline CDR1 is SGHRS and CDR2 is YFSETQ.

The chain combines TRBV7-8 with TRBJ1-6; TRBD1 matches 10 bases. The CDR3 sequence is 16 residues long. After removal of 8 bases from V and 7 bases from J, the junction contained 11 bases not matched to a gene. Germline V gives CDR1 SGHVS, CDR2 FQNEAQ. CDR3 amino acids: CASQTTTGGWNSPLHF. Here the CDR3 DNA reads TGTGCCAGCCAAACAACGACAGGGGGCTGGAATTCACCCCTCCACTTT.

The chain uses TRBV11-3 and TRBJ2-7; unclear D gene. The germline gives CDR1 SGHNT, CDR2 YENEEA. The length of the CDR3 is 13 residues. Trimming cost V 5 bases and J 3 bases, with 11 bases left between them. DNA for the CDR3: TGTGCCAGCAGCCTCGGCCAGGACTACGAGCAGTACTTC. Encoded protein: CASSLGQDYEQYF.

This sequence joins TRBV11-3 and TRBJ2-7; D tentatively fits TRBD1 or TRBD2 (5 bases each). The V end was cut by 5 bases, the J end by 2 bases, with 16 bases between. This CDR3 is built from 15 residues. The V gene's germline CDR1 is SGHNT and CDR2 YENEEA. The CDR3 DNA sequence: TGTGCCAGCAGCCAGGGTGGTGAGGGGCCCTACGAGCAGTACTTC. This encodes CASSQGGEGPYEQYF.

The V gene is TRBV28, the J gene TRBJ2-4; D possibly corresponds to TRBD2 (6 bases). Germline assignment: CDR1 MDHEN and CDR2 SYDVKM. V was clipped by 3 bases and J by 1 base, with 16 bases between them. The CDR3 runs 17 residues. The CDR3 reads CASSLSGSGAAKNIQYF. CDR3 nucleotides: TGTGCCAGCAGTTTGTCCGGGAGTGGTGCCGCCAAAAACATTCAGTACTTC.

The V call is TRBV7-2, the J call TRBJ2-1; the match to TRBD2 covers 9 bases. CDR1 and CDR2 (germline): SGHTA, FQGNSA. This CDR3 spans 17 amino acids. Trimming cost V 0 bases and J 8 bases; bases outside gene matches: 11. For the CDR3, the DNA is TGTGCCAGCAGCTTAGCGACGGCGGGGGGGCAGGTCTATGAGCAGTTCTTC. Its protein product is CASSLATAGGQVYEQFF.

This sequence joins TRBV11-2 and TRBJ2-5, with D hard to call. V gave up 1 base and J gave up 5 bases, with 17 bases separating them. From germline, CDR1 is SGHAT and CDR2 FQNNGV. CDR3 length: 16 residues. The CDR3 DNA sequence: TGTGCCAGCAGCTTAGGTTGGCGGACGCTTGGGGAGACCCAGTACTTC. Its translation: CASSLGWRTLGETQYF.

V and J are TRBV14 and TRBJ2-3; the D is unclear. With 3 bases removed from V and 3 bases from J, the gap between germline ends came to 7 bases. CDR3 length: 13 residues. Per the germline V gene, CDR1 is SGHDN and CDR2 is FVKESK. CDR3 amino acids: CASSQMRTDTQYF. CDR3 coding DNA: TGTGCCAGCAGCCAGATGAGGACAGATACGCAGTATTTT.

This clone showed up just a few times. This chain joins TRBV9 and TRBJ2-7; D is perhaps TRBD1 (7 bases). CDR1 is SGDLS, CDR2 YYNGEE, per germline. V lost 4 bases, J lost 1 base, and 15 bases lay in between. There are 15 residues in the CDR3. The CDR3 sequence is CASSLATGTSYEQYF. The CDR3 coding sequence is TGTGCCAGCAGCCTAGCGACAGGGACTTCCTACGAGCAGTACTTC.

The CDR3 DNA reads as TGTGCCAGCGAATCTTTAGATGAGCAGTTCTTC. Encoded protein: CASESLDEQFF. The chain combines TRBV9 with TRBJ2-1; no firm D call. Trimming shortened V by 7 bases and J by 8 bases, and 10 bases separated the two germline ends. Germline assignment: CDR1 SGDLS and CDR2 YYNGEE. This CDR3 has 11 amino acids.

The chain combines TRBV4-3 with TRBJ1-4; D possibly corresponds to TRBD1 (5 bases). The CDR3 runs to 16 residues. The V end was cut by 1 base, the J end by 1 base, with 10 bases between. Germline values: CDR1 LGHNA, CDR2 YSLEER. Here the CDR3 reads CASSQGTGGTNEKLFF. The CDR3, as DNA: TGCGCCAGCAGCCAAGGAACGGGGGGAACTAATGAAAAACTGTTTTTT.

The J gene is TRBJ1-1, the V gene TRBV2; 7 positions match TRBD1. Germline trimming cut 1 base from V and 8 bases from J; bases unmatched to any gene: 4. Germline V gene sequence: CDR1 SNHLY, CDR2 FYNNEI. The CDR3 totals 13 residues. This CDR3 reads CASSEGQGTEAFF. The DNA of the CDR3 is TGTGCCAGCAGTGAAGGACAGGGTACGGAAGCTTTCTTT. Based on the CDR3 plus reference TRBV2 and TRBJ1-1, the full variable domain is EPEVTQTPSHQVTQMGQEVILRCVPISNHLYFYWYRQILGQKVEFLVSFYNNEISEKSEIFDDQFSVERPDGSNFTLKIRSTKLEDSAMYFCASSEGQGTEAFFGQGTRLTVV.

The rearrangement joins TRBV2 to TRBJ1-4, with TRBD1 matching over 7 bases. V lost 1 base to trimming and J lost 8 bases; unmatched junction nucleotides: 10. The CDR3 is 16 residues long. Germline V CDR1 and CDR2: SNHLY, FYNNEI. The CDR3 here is CASSEEAWPGGEKLFF. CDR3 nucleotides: TGTGCCAGCAGTGAAGAGGCGTGGCCAGGGGGGGAAAAACTGTTTTTT.

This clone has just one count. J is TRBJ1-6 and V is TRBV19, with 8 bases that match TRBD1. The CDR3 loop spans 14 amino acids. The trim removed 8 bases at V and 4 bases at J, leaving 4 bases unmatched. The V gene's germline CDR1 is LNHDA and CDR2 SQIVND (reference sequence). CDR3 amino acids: CASQGASYNSPLHF. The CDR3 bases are TGTGCCAGTCAGGGGGCGTCGTATAATTCACCCCTCCACTTT.

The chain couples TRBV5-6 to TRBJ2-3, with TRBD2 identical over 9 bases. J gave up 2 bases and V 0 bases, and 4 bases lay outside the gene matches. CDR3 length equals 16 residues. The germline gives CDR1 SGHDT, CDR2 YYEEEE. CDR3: CASSLVSGGFTDTQYF. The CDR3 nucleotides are TGTGCCAGCAGCTTGGTTAGCGGGGGATTCACAGATACGCAGTATTTT.